The clone carrying this T cell receptor (beta chain) was observed a handful of times. This entry comes from a study of T-cell reconstitution after alpha-beta-depleted transplantation in children. From germline, CDR1 is MGHRA and CDR2 YSYEKL. Trimming at V came to 2 bases and at J to 2 bases, leaving 4 bases not matched to a gene. This CDR3 is 16 amino acids long. Unique molecular identifiers were built into the TCRbeta library. TCRdb passed the PCR reads through MiXCR, listing each CDR3 protein once. The sample carries about 360,000 distinct CDR3 sequences, more than 10% recorded once. The source was PBMCs, collected from the stem cell graft. The sequence was obtained from a human donor who donated a stem cell graft to a child with Fanconi anemia. The rearrangement uses TRBV4-1 and TRBJ2-7; 12 bases map to TRBD2. This chain's CDR3 is CASSQTLAGGTYEQYF. The CDR3 nucleotides read TGCGCCAGCAGCCAAACACTAGCGGGGGGAACCTACGAGCAGTACTTC.